A single T cell receptor (beta chain) is shown here with its context. What it binds is not known. The data stem from a study of T-cell memory formation after mild COVID-19. CDR3 length equals 14 residues. Trimming stripped 6 bases from V and 0 bases from J, with 11 bases between. General study points: The authors did not confirm SARS-CoV-2 specificity of second-wave clones peaking day 37. Those CD4+ clones that contracted were mainly in CM and EM (CD8+ ones in EMRA). In pre-infection memory, a portion of responding clones appeared, which suggested that cross-reactive memory joined.

Constant-segment primers served in 5'RACE that generated TCR alpha and TCR beta cDNA libraries bearing sample barcodes and UMIs. TCRdb re-derived calls from the 5' RACE reads in MiXCR, one entry per CDR3 protein. The sample holds some 350,000 distinct CDR3 sequences, 10% to 15% seen once. Sequenced: PBMCs or a T cell subset sorted from them (not recorded which). V gene TRBV12-3 or TRBV12-4 combines with J gene TRBJ1-1, with D perhaps TRBD1 (5 bases). The receptor comes from a man younger than 35 who had mild COVID-19 (a few samples of this study predate the infection). Cell type and time point are not known. CDR3 loop: CASSGGVVNTEAFF. Written as DNA, the CDR3 is TGTGCCAGCAGCGGGGGGGTGGTGAACACTGAAGCTTTCTTT.